This T cell receptor (beta chain) was documented in a study of shared clonotypes between healthy human individuals. Overall study: The study used three CD4 naive, three CD4 memory, two CD8 naive and one CD8 memory plate per donor. General study findings and limits: Across subsets, estimated richness was generally greater for naive than for memory populations.

Each subset's genomic DNA was split evenly across several immunoSEQ plates. Replicate PCRs from sorted subsets contained approximately 200 ng DNA, which is approximately 30,000 T cell genomes. The method was immunoSEQ multiplex PCR; TCRdb's version includes in-frame clones alone and lacks a portion of them. The repertoire includes 2 million to 2.5 million clones, 85% to 95% of them detected once, and approximately 0.39% sits in the top ten. Regarding this clone: Its antigen remains unidentified.

CDR3 length: 17 residues. V was clipped by 3 bases and J by 2 bases; unmatched bases: 8. Germline V gives CDR1 SGHAT, CDR2 FQNNGV. The specimen was naive CD4+ T cells from PBMCs. Subset denoted: CD45RA+ positively selected. The clonotype was recovered from a man younger than 30 in good health. Some clones in this sample may be carry-over from other donors' samples. This chain connects TRBV11-2 to TRBJ1-4; 8 positions agree with TRBD1. The CDR3 DNA reads TGTGCCAGCAGCTTCCGGACAGGGCGGGTCACTAATGAAAAACTGTTTTTT. Encoded protein: CASSFRTGRVTNEKLFF. Full variable domain (remainder filled in from reference TRBV11-2 and TRBJ1-4): EAGVAQSPRYKIIEKRQSVAFWCNPISGHATLYWYQQILGQGPKLLIQFQNNGVVDDSQLPKDRFSAERLKGVDSTLKIQPAKLEDSAVYLCASSFRTGRVTNEKLFFGSGTQLSVL.